The source of this T cell receptor (beta chain) is a study of graft-versus-host responses after intestinal transplantation. Study context: Multivisceral, liver-intestinal, or isolated intestinal transplants were received by the recipients.

Worth noting for this clone: The antigen is not known.

The protocol was immunoSEQ multiplex PCR, while the TCRdb copy is restricted to in-frame clones and leaves out a portion. This table has tens of thousands of clones, roughly four fifths appearing once. The germline CDR1 and CDR2 sequences are LNHDA and SQIVND (reference sequence). V shed 5 bases, J shed 6 bases, and the junction held 18 bases outside the gene matches. The CDR3 has 18 amino acids. The receptor comes from a human donor who was the organ donor for an intestinal transplant. This chain links TRBV19 with TRBJ2-1, with TRBD2 matching 8 bases. The starting material was unstimulated CD8+ T cells sorted from spleen or lymph node cells, obtained before transplant. The CDR3 spells CASSPPRGRLYPGNEQFF. In DNA form, the CDR3 reads TGTGCCAGTAGTCCCCCCCGCGGGAGGCTTTACCCGGGCAATGAGCAGTTCTTC. The full variable domain, in which reference TRBV19 and TRBJ2-1 provide the parts outside the CDR3, is DGGITQSPKYLFRKEGQNVTLSCEQNLNHDAMYWYRQDPGQGLRLIYYSQIVNDFQKGDIAEGYSVSREKKESFPLTVTSAQKNPTAFYLCASSPPRGRLYPGNEQFFGPGTRLTVL.